The clone carrying this T cell receptor (beta chain) came up once. Its specificity is not known. The data belong to a study of cytomegalovirus exposure and HLA in healthy donors. The study's findings and limits: Earlier findings revealed that most TCR beta V segments proved productive either about 87% or about 30% of the time.

Unmatched junction bases numbered 4, after V lost 4 bases and J lost 5 bases. The CDR3 length is 13 residues. Germline V gene sequence: CDR1 GTSNPN, CDR2 SVGIG (reference sequence). Unrecorded for this donor was the CMV serostatus. The PCR employed 60 Vbeta primers together with 13 Jbeta primers. Repertoires were generated with immunoSEQ multiplex PCR, while TCRdb's copy carries only in-frame clones and drops some. The sample holds about 130,000 clones, around 80% seen once. Sequenced input: PBMCs. The rearrangement joins TRBV30 to TRBJ1-5; 8 bases are shared with TRBD1. The sequence was obtained from a man between 25 and 39 years old in good health. The CDR3 DNA follows: TGTGCCTGGAACGGACAGGGACATCAGCCCCAGCATTTT. As protein: CAWNGQGHQPQHF.